This TCR beta chain appears in the sequencing data of a study of immune cell composition in non-small cell lung cancer. Looking at the study overall: Histologic subtype was mainly adenocarcinoma or squamous cell carcinoma. General observations from the study: Overall clonality, unlike maximal tumour-associated clone frequency, did not predict TIL reactivity. Tumour-associated clones >0.5% occurred in about a third of adenocarcinomas, under 85% of squamous.

Trimming removed 8 bases from V and 6 bases from J; junction bases left unmatched: 12. This CDR3 contains 15 residues. Germline CDR1 reads MDHEN; CDR2 reads SYDVKM. The data were produced by immunoSEQ multiplex PCR, yet TCRdb's version contains in-frame clones alone and is incomplete. The data hold under 4,500 clones, with over 80% observed a single time. To note about this clone: The antigen is undetermined.

Normal lung sampling was at least 3 cm from the tumour, as distant as possible. Frozen unsorted single-cell suspensions supplied the genomic DNA. The V call is TRBV28, the J call TRBJ1-1, with TRBD1 matching 10 bases. The clonotype comes from a human donor with non-small cell lung cancer. Material for sequencing was non-adjacent lung tissue. Here the CDR3 DNA reads TGTGCCAGCCTAGAGCGGGGGACAGGGGACCCTGAAGCTTTCTTT. Translating gives CASLERGTGDPEAFF.